These 25 T cell receptor beta chains came from one sample sequenced in a study of cytomegalovirus exposure and HLA in healthy donors. Researchers ran the PCR with 60 Vbeta and 13 Jbeta primers. The method was immunoSEQ multiplex PCR; TCRdb's version includes in-frame clones alone and lacks a portion of them. Among roughly 230,000 clones, roughly 91% were seen once, and the ten largest hold about 1.7%. The source material was PBMCs. These receptors were collected from a girl aged 2 to 9 in good health and CMV-seronegative.

On this clone: The limits of the CDR3 on the DNA are not certain, so only TCRdb's listed CDR3 is given. The chain is built from TRBV7-8 and TRBJ1-2; the table's D call TRBD1 went unverified against the DNA. CDR1 and CDR2 (germline): SGHVS, FQNEAQ. The CDR3 is 14 amino acids long, termini counted. The chain's CDR3 is CASSLVGTGTARAF.

The V and J genes are TRBV6-1 and TRBJ2-7; D is perhaps TRBD2 (5 bases). The length of the CDR3 is 15 residues. Germline V lookup: CDR1 MNHNS, CDR2 SASEGT. V lost 6 bases to trimming and J lost 7 bases, with 22 bases between them. The DNA of the CDR3 is TGTGCCAGCAGGGCAGAACTAGATCGATTTCGGGAGCAGTACTTC. Its translation: CASRAELDRFREQYF.

The V call is TRBV9, the J call TRBJ1-1, with unresolved D. The CDR3 loop spans 14 amino acids. V was pared by 0 bases and J by 3 bases, with 9 bases between. Germline lookup yields CDR1 SGDLS and CDR2 YYNGEE. Written as DNA, the CDR3 is TGTGCCAGCAGCGTAGGTACAGCCGACACTGAAGCTTTCTTT. This translates into CASSVGTADTEAFF.

The rearrangement uses TRBV7-9 and TRBJ2-5, with a weak D call TRBD2 (7 bases). V lost 5 bases and J lost 2, with 24 bases in between. Per germline, CDR1 SEHNR and CDR2 FQNEAQ (reference sequence). The CDR3 spans 18 residues. CDR3 protein: CASSPVRPGGHRQETQYF. The CDR3 DNA is TGTGCCAGCAGCCCCGTTCGCCCGGGGGGACATCGTCAAGAGACCCAGTACTTC.

The chain carries TRBV30 and TRBJ1-2; 8 positions agree with TRBD1. Germline loops: CDR1 GTSNPN, CDR2 SVGIG (reference sequence). The V gene end was trimmed by 5 bases and the J gene end by 6 bases; junction bases not matched to a gene: 8. The CDR3 is made up of 13 amino acids. The CDR3 DNA reads TGTGCCTGGGACAGCAACAGGGGGAATGGCTACACCTTC. It encodes CAWDSNRGNGYTF.

This clone occurred once. This chain joins TRBV30 and TRBJ2-1; TRBD2 might be the D (5 bases). The CDR3 is made up of 13 amino acids. Trimming took 0 bases from V and 7 from J, leaving 10 bases between them. Germline V gene data show CDR1 as GTSNPN and CDR2 as SVGIG (reference sequence). The CDR3 protein is CAWSVGLANEQFF. For the CDR3, the DNA is TGTGCCTGGAGTGTAGGACTGGCGAATGAGCAGTTCTTC.

This clone was recorded only once. The chain has TRBV21-1 and TRBJ1-2; the DNA was not used to check the table's D call, TRBD1. TRBV21-1 is flagged as a pseudogene. The CDR3 loop spans 18 amino acids. CDR3 sequence: CASSINRTGEVMVYGYTF. CDR3 nucleotide sequence: TGTGCCAGCAGCATTAACCGGACAGGGGAGGTGATGGTCTATGGCTACACCTTC.

V usage is TRBV19 and J usage is TRBJ2-3; maybe TRBD1 (6 bases). The CDR3 covers 14 residues. Germline V CDR1 and CDR2: LNHDA, SQIVND (reference sequence). V was cut by 1 base and J by 1 base, with 6 bases left in between. The CDR3 reads CASSIAGGTDTQYF. The CDR3 nucleotides are TGTGCCAGTAGTATAGCAGGGGGCACAGATACGCAGTATTTT. Based on the CDR3 plus reference TRBV19 and TRBJ2-3, the full variable domain is DGGITQSPKYLFRKEGQNVTLSCEQNLNHDAMYWYRQDPGQGLRLIYYSQIVNDFQKGDIAEGYSVSREKKESFPLTVTSAQKNPTAFYLCASSIAGGTDTQYFGPGTRLTVL.

The J gene is TRBJ1-2, the V gene TRBV7-9; 7 bases align to TRBD1. The V gene end was trimmed by 3 bases and the J gene end by 6 bases; junction bases not matched to a gene: 7. CDR3 length: 14 residues. CDR1 and CDR2 from the germline V gene are SEHNR and FQNEAQ (reference sequence). CDR3 protein: CASSFVGTANGYTF. DNA for the CDR3: TGTGCCAGCAGCTTCGTTGGGACAGCTAATGGCTACACCTTC.

The gene calls are TRBV28 and TRBJ1-2; TRBD1 aligns across 8 bases. V shed 6 bases, J shed 2 bases, and the junction held 5 bases outside the gene matches. CDR1 and CDR2 (germline): MDHEN, SYDVKM. The CDR3 length is 14 residues. DNA for the CDR3: TGTGCCAGCAGGGGACGGACAGGGAACTATGGCTACACCTTC. It specifies CASRGRTGNYGYTF.

Here the CDR3 DNA reads TGTGCCAGCAGTTTGGGGGCGAGGGGGCTATCCCGCGAGCAGTACTTC. It yields the protein CASSLGARGLSREQYF. This rearrangement joins TRBV28 to TRBJ2-7; 7 nucleotides agree with TRBD1. CDR3 length: 16 residues. Germline V gene lookup returns CDR1 MDHEN and CDR2 SYDVKM. The J segment lost 6 bases and the V segment lost 3 bases, leaving 14 bases of the junction unmatched.

The gene calls are TRBV10-3 and TRBJ1-5; TRBD1 is a possible D gene (5 bases). The V end was cut by 7 bases, the J end by 2 bases, with 12 bases between. Looked up from germline, CDR1 is ENHRY and CDR2 is SYGVKD. CDR3 length equals 14 residues. The CDR3 nucleotides read TGTGCCATCAAGGCGGCGGGGGGCAATCAGCCCCAGCATTTT. The encoded protein is CAIKAAGGNQPQHF.

The chain couples TRBV19 to TRBJ2-4, with D perhaps matching TRBD1 (6 bases). V was trimmed by 4 bases and J by 4 bases, leaving 17 bases between them. The CDR3 extends over 16 amino acids. In germline, CDR1 is LNHDA, CDR2 SQIVND (reference sequence). The CDR3 sequence is CASSNPGDIPKNIQYF. Written as DNA, the CDR3 is TGTGCCAGTAGTAACCCAGGGGACATCCCAAAAAACATTCAGTACTTC.

This clone was detected once. V gene TRBV11-3 combines with J gene TRBJ2-3, with TRBD2 identical over 9 bases. Trimming took 3 bases from V and 2 from J; bases not matched to a gene: 6. CDR3 length: 16 residues. Germline CDR1 and CDR2: SGHNT and YENEEA. The CDR3 region is CASSLGLAGSTDTQYF. The CDR3 DNA reads as TGTGCCAGCAGCTTGGGTCTAGCGGGATCCACAGATACGCAGTATTTT.

This chain links TRBV6-4 with TRBJ1-5, with no clear D. The germline V gene encodes CDR1 MRHNA and CDR2 SNTAGT. The CDR3 covers 15 residues. V gave up 2 bases and J gave up 6 bases, with 14 bases separating them. CDR3 amino acids: CASSDPRPRGQPQHF. CDR3 bases: TGTGCCAGCAGTGACCCCCGGCCGCGGGGTCAGCCCCAGCATTTT.

The V gene is TRBV15, the J gene TRBJ2-1, with 9 positions matching TRBD2. Germline-derived CDR1 and CDR2 are LNHNV and YYDKDF (reference sequence). The junction had 2 bases not matched to a gene; V was cut back by 0 bases and J by 2 bases. The CDR3 extends over 16 amino acids. This CDR3 is CATSREASGAYNEQFF. CDR3 sequence (DNA): TGTGCCACCAGCAGAGAGGCTAGCGGGGCCTACAATGAGCAGTTCTTC.

V is TRBV7-2 and J is TRBJ2-3, with D maybe TRBD2 (6 bases). V lost 5 bases and J lost 0, with 15 bases in between. The germline V gene has CDR1 SGHTA and CDR2 FQGNSA. The CDR3 length is 16 residues. CDR3 sequence (DNA): TGTGCCAGCAGCCCTATGGGACTGGAGAGCACAGATACGCAGTATTTT. It specifies CASSPMGLESTDTQYF.

The chain combines TRBV28 with TRBJ2-4; D uncertain. Germline V lookup: CDR1 MDHEN, CDR2 SYDVKM. CDR3 length: 11 residues. Trimming took off 7 bases at V and 7 bases at J, with 8 bases between the two ends. The CDR3 nucleotides are TGTGCCAGCACTTTTGGCAACATTCAGTACTTC. Its protein is CASTFGNIQYF. Full variable domain (missing parts from reference TRBV28 and TRBJ2-4): DVKVTQSSRYLVKRTGEKVFLECVQDMDHENMFWYRQDPGLGLRLIYFSYDVKMKEKGDIPEGYSVSREKKERFSLILESASTNQTSMYLCASTFGNIQYFGAGTRLSVL.

The chain has TRBV5-1 and TRBJ2-5; D is possibly TRBD2 (5 bases). Germline CDR1 is SGHRS and CDR2 is YFSETQ. Deletions cut 6 bases from V and 4 bases from J, with 19 bases between. This CDR3 is 15 amino acids long. The CDR3 region has the DNA TGCGCCAGCAACGAGGCCCTCGGAGGTGGAGAGACCCAGTACTTC. Residues: CASNEALGGGETQYF. The full variable domain, in which reference TRBV5-1 and TRBJ2-5 provide the parts outside the CDR3, is KAGVTQTPRYLIKTRGQQVTLSCSPISGHRSVSWYQQTPGQGLQFLFEYFSETQRNKGNFPGRFSGRQFSNSRSEMNVSTLELGDSALYLCASNEALGGGETQYFGPGTRLLVL.

The chain links TRBV4-1 to TRBJ2-5; 11 nucleotides align to TRBD1. The germline V gene has CDR1 MGHRA and CDR2 YSYEKL. Germline trimming cut 4 bases from V and 4 bases from J; bases unmatched to any gene: 5. This CDR3 spans 15 amino acids. The CDR3 DNA sequence: TGCGCCAGCAGCCGAGGACAGGGGGCTGTAGAGACCCAGTACTTC. This gives the protein CASSRGQGAVETQYF.

The chain employs TRBV13 and TRBJ1-5, with D possibly TRBD1 on 5 matching bases. Trimming shortened V by 8 bases and J by 7 bases, and 12 bases separated the two germline ends. CDR1 is PRHDT, CDR2 FYEKMQ, per germline (reference sequence). There are 12 residues in the CDR3. CDR3 sequence reads: CASSQGGQPQHF. The CDR3 DNA is TGTGCCAGCTCGCAGGGCGGCCAGCCCCAGCATTTT.

The rearrangement joins TRBV28 to TRBJ1-1; 10 bases match TRBD1. V lost 4 bases, J lost 5 bases, and 7 bases stayed unmatched. The CDR3 runs to 15 residues. Germline CDR1 reads MDHEN; CDR2 reads SYDVKM. CDR3 sequence: CASSSGTGVETEAFF. CDR3 sequence (DNA): TGTGCCAGCAGTTCCGGGACAGGGGTTGAGACTGAAGCTTTCTTT.

V and J are TRBV9 and TRBJ2-7, with D maybe TRBD1 (6 bases). From germline, CDR1 is SGDLS and CDR2 YYNGEE. The CDR3 consists of 15 residues. Trimming left V 0 bases short and J 4 bases short, with 14 bases between. The CDR3 reads CASSVAFGQGYEQYF. The CDR3 DNA follows: TGTGCCAGCAGCGTAGCTTTTGGGCAGGGGTACGAGCAGTACTTC.

This chain connects TRBV30 to TRBJ2-7; 10 bases map to TRBD2. V was pared by 3 bases and J by 4 bases, with 6 bases of the junction left unmatched. Germline CDR1 is GTSNPN and CDR2 is SVGIG (reference sequence). CDR3 length: 14 residues. The CDR3 is CAWSISGGEYEQYF. As DNA, the CDR3 is TGTGCCTGGAGCATAAGCGGGGGGGAATACGAGCAGTACTTC.

The V call is TRBV28, the J call TRBJ2-1; 12 nucleotides agree with TRBD2. CDR3 length equals 19 residues. The V gene's germline CDR1 is MDHEN and CDR2 SYDVKM. V lost 8 bases and J lost 7; bases outside the gene matches: 21. In nucleotides, the CDR3 is TGTGCCAGCTATTCTGCCAATAGACCTAGCGGGGGGGTAGGTAATGAGCAGTTCTTC. Its translation is CASYSANRPSGGVGNEQFF.